Presented here are 24 T cell receptor beta chains from one specimen sequenced in a study of shared clonotypes between healthy human individuals (dated by TCRdb to about 2020). Libraries were constructed by the immunoSEQ multiplex PCR assay. TCRdb carries this immuneACCESS record with in-frame sequences only. Its versions omit some clonotypes, under half of them owing to an unresolved V gene in the studies checked, with the rest unexplained. Across this sample there are 2.3 million or so clones, with 85% to 95% seen only once. The ten top clones hold approximately 0.4% of the sample. Sequenced input: naive CD4+ T cells from PBMCs. Reading the label with the study, this specimen's cell subset or site is: CD45RA+ positively selected. The receptors originated from a man aged 18-30 years in good health. Some clones in this sample may be carry-over from other donors' samples.

This sequence joins TRBV15 and TRBJ1-5; tentatively, D is TRBD1 (5 bases). The ends were cut back, 2 bases at V and 0 bases at J, with 20 bases in the middle. CDR1 LNHNV and CDR2 YYDKDF come from the germline V gene (reference sequence). The CDR3 spans 19 residues. The CDR3 DNA reads TGTGCCACCAGCAGATCTACCACGGACATTGGTAATAGCAATCAGCCCCAGCATTTT. Residues: CATSRSTTDIGNSNQPQHF.

This clone was picked up one time. The J gene is TRBJ1-3, the V gene TRBV2; weak D call: TRBD1 (5 bases). This CDR3 is 13 amino acids long. CDR1 and CDR2 (germline): SNHLY, FYNNEI. V was shortened by 6 bases and J by 2 bases, with 8 bases between the two germline ends. The CDR3 DNA follows: TGTGCCAGCAGCCTAGGGGCTGGAAACACCATATATTTT. The encoded protein is CASSLGAGNTIYF.

The rearrangement joins TRBV5-1 to TRBJ2-1; 12 bases line up with TRBD2. Germline V gene lookup returns CDR1 SGHRS and CDR2 YFSETQ. CDR3 length: 16 residues. Losses at the gene ends were 0 bases for V and 6 bases for J; bases not matched to a gene: 4. The CDR3 reads CASSLELAGGGNEQFF. CDR3 nucleotides: TGCGCCAGCAGCTTGGAACTAGCGGGAGGTGGCAATGAGCAGTTCTTC.

The V and J genes are TRBV28 and TRBJ2-1, with a tentative D call TRBD1 (6 bases). The V gene lost 8 bases and the J gene lost 10 bases, with 15 bases spanning the gap. This CDR3 is 12 amino acids long. Germline V gene sequence: CDR1 MDHEN, CDR2 SYDVKM. The CDR3 sequence is CASETHGTEQFF. The CDR3 bases are TGTGCCAGCGAGACCCACGGGACAGAGCAGTTCTTC.

On this clone itself: This CDR3 is also generated by other DNA sequences in the sample. The genes are TRBV5-4 and TRBJ2-1; no clear D. The CDR3 has 11 residues. V lost 3 bases and J 5 bases, leaving 3 bases between the germline ends. CDR1 and CDR2 (germline): SGHNT, YYREEE (reference sequence). CDR3: CASSSDNEQFF. CDR3 coding DNA: TGTGCCAGCAGCTCAGACAATGAGCAGTTCTTC.

The V call is TRBV5-1, the J call TRBJ2-7; perhaps TRBD1 as D (6 bases). Trimming removed 2 bases from V and 1 base from J, with 13 bases in between. Germline CDR1 and CDR2: SGHRS and YFSETQ. This CDR3 region has 15 residues. CDR3 bases: TGCGCCAGCAGCTTCGGGACACAATCATCCTACGAGCAGTACTTC. Its translation is CASSFGTQSSYEQYF.

The chain links TRBV7-2 to TRBJ2-2, with 8 positions matching TRBD1. CDR3 size: 15 residues. The junction had 5 bases not matched to a gene; V was cut back by 5 bases and J by 3 bases. The V gene's germline CDR1 is SGHTA and CDR2 FQGNSA. This CDR3 is CASSRRGRDTGELFF. The CDR3 bases are TGTGCCAGCAGCCGCAGGGGGCGAGACACCGGGGAGCTGTTTTTT.

This rearrangement joins TRBV7-2 to TRBJ1-1; D is ambiguous. Germline V gene sequence: CDR1 SGHTA, CDR2 FQGNSA. The CDR3 consists of 11 residues. Trimming took off 5 bases at V and 5 bases at J, with 6 bases between the two ends. The CDR3 DNA reads as TGTGCCAGCAGCAGACGGACTGAAGCTTTCTTT. Translating gives CASSRRTEAFF. The full variable domain, rest sourced from reference TRBV7-2 and TRBJ1-1, is GAGVSQSPSNKVTEKGKDVELRCDPISGHTALYWYRQSLGQGLEFLIYFQGNSAPDKSGLPSDRFSAERTGGSVSTLTIQRTQQEDSAVYLCASSRRTEAFFGQGTRLTVV.

In regard to this clone: The same CDR3 arises from other DNA sequences in this sample as well. The chain carries TRBV5-1 and TRBJ2-5, with TRBD2 identical over 14 bases. Germline V gives CDR1 SGHRS, CDR2 YFSETQ. The ends lost 3 bases at V and 1 base at J; junction bases unmatched: 2. The CDR3 runs to 16 residues. CDR3 loop: CASSSGLAGGQETQYF. The CDR3 region has the DNA TGCGCCAGCAGCTCAGGACTAGCGGGAGGCCAAGAGACCCAGTACTTC.

The genes are TRBV28 and TRBJ2-1, with D unresolved. The CDR3 totals 11 residues. The germline gives CDR1 MDHEN, CDR2 SYDVKM. V lost 3 bases and J 9 bases, leaving 6 bases between the germline ends. The CDR3 region has the DNA TGTGCCAGCAGTTTTCACGGTGAGCAGTTCTTC. Translating it yields CASSFHGEQFF.

V usage is TRBV15 and J usage is TRBJ1-4, with D possibly matching TRBD1 (5 bases). CDR1 and CDR2 from the germline V gene are LNHNV and YYDKDF (reference sequence). V was shortened by 5 bases and J by 8 bases, with 12 bases between the two germline ends. The CDR3 runs to 13 residues. CDR3 bases: TGTGCCACCAGCTGGGGGGTCAGGGAAAAACTGTTTTTT. Translation: CATSWGVREKLFF.

The chain employs TRBV9 and TRBJ2-3; the match to TRBD2 covers 8 bases. Germline values: CDR1 SGDLS, CDR2 YYNGEE. The CDR3 runs 16 residues. V shed 4 bases, J shed 3 bases, and the junction held 10 bases outside the gene matches. Here the CDR3 reads CASSSRRGGGTDTQYF. CDR3 bases: TGTGCCAGCAGCTCCAGGAGGGGCGGGGGGACAGATACGCAGTATTTT.

The genes are TRBV4-2 and TRBJ2-4, with D possibly called TRBD1 or TRBD2 (5 bases each). The CDR3 runs 19 residues. The V gene lost 0 bases and the J gene lost 0 bases, with 18 bases spanning the gap. Germline CDR1 reads LGHNA; CDR2 reads YNFKEQ. The CDR3, as DNA: TGTGCCAGCAGCCAAGAGGACTCCGTTGGGACGTTAGCCAAAAACATTCAGTACTTC. The encoded protein is CASSQEDSVGTLAKNIQYF.

For this clone: Additional DNA sequences in this sample encode the identical CDR3. The chain is built from TRBV30 and TRBJ1-2; 7 positions agree with TRBD1. This CDR3 comprises 12 residues. Germline-derived CDR1 and CDR2 are GTSNPN and SVGIG (reference sequence). Trimming removed 3 bases from V and 5 bases from J; junction bases left unmatched: 3. CDR3 nucleotides: TGTGCCTGGAGCCCAGGGGGATATGGCTACACCTTC. Protein: CAWSPGGYGYTF.

This clone was observed a single time. The chain couples TRBV6-6 to TRBJ1-2, with 8 bases lining up with TRBD1. Germline CDR1 and CDR2: MNHNY and SVGAGI (reference sequence). V trimming: 4 bases; J trimming: 8 bases; junction bases outside the gene matches: 6. This CDR3 region has 13 residues. As DNA, the CDR3 is TGTGCCAGCAGTTCTTCAGGGGGCGCGGGCTACACCTTC. As protein: CASSSSGGAGYTF.

This chain links TRBV11-2 with TRBJ2-7; TRBD1 matches at 7 bases. The CDR3 loop spans 12 amino acids. J lost 8 bases, V lost 4 bases, and 5 bases had no gene match. The germline V gene has CDR1 SGHAT and CDR2 FQNNGV. This CDR3 is CASSSTGKKQYF. The CDR3, as DNA: TGTGCCAGCAGCTCGACAGGGAAAAAGCAGTACTTC.

The CDR3 DNA reads TGTGCCAGCAGCTTAAGGTGGCAGGTTCCCTACGAGCAGTACTTC. Amino acids: CASSLRWQVPYEQYF. The rearrangement joins TRBV7-9 to TRBJ2-7; D gene ambiguous. Germline V gene sequence: CDR1 SEHNR, CDR2 FQNEAQ (reference sequence). V lost 2 bases and J lost 2, with 13 bases in between. This CDR3 spans 15 amino acids.

The chain uses TRBV11-3 and TRBJ2-7, with 7 bases identical to TRBD1. CDR1 SGHNT and CDR2 YENEEA come from the germline V gene. The length of the CDR3 is 16 residues. Trimming cost V 0 bases and J 2 bases; bases outside gene matches: 7. CDR3 nucleotide sequence: TGTGCCAGCAGCTTAGACGGGACAGACGCAACCTACGAGCAGTACTTC. The encoded protein is CASSLDGTDATYEQYF.

This chain joins TRBV11-2 and TRBJ2-5; TRBD2 matches at 7 bases. Trimming cost V 5 bases and J 2 bases; bases outside gene matches: 8. The CDR3 loop spans 15 amino acids. The germline gives CDR1 SGHAT, CDR2 FQNNGV. For the CDR3, the DNA is TGTGCCAGCAGCCTCCTCCCAGCGGGGCAAGAGACCCAGTACTTC. This gives the protein CASSLLPAGQETQYF.

This clone has more than one count but fewer than ten. The CDR3 here is CASSKTMNTEAFF. DNA for the CDR3: TGTGCCAGCAGTAAAACCATGAACACTGAAGCTTTCTTT. The chain couples TRBV2 to TRBJ1-1; D is undetermined. Germline CDR1 and CDR2: SNHLY and FYNNEI. V gave up 5 bases and J gave up 0 bases, with 7 bases separating them. The CDR3 has 13 amino acids. Supplemented by reference TRBV2 and TRBJ1-1, the full variable domain reads EPEVTQTPSHQVTQMGQEVILRCVPISNHLYFYWYRQILGQKVEFLVSFYNNEISEKSEIFDDQFSVERPDGSNFTLKIRSTKLEDSAMYFCASSKTMNTEAFFGQGTRLTVV.

This chain uses TRBV5-1 with TRBJ2-1; 7 positions match TRBD2. CDR1 SGHRS and CDR2 YFSETQ come from the germline V gene. After removal of 4 bases from V and 5 bases from J, the junction contained 18 bases not matched to a gene. The CDR3 loop spans 18 amino acids. Here the CDR3 reads CASSGRMTGGEAHNEQFF. The CDR3 DNA follows: TGCGCCAGCAGCGGGCGTATGACTGGGGGGGAGGCCCACAATGAGCAGTTCTTC.

This chain connects TRBV7-8 to TRBJ2-2; D gene uncertain. V lost 5 bases and J lost 5, with 12 bases in between. The CDR3 length is 14 residues. Looked up from germline, CDR1 is SGHVS and CDR2 is FQNEAQ. In DNA form, the CDR3 reads TGTGCCAGCAGCCAGAGACCGACAACCGGGGAGCTGTTTTTT. Its protein product is CASSQRPTTGELFF.

The count of this clone is one. This rearrangement joins TRBV9 to TRBJ1-4, with D unresolved. The CDR3 totals 13 residues. V was pared by 0 bases and J by 8 bases, with 8 bases between. Germline V gene sequence: CDR1 SGDLS, CDR2 YYNGEE. The CDR3 reads CASSVDGREKLFF. CDR3 in DNA: TGTGCCAGCAGCGTAGATGGTAGGGAAAAACTGTTTTTT.

The rearrangement joins TRBV6-5 to TRBJ1-2, with D possibly matching TRBD1 (5 bases). The CDR3 runs 15 residues. CDR1 MNHEY and CDR2 SVGAGI come from the germline V gene. V lost 0 bases to trimming and J lost 5 bases, with 13 bases between them. The CDR3 reads CASSYSNTGPYGYTF. Here the CDR3 DNA reads TGTGCCAGCAGTTACTCGAATACAGGCCCTTATGGCTACACCTTC.